This T cell receptor beta chain was captured by sequencing in a study of blood T cell repertoires in COVID-19. Across the study: T cells, B-cell-depleted T cells, or PBMCs supplied cDNA or gDNA.

Original methodology: Amplification of reference gene primers provided the estimated nucleated cell counts. Using immunoSEQ multiplex PCR, the repertoire was profiled, and TCRdb retains in-frame clones only, with some absent. That table supplies the V and J calls and clone size; D and trimming were determined from the DNA. The sample carries approximately 200,000 clones, more than 70% recorded once. Germline CDR1 is MNHEY and CDR2 is SMNVEV (reference sequence). The CDR3 sequence is 15 residues long. Trimming took off 8 bases at V and 4 bases at J, with 18 bases between the two ends. While infection was still active, Seattle patients were enrolled and then followed longitudinally.

The sequenced sample was peripheral blood. The genes are TRBV27 and TRBJ2-1; maybe TRBD2 (5 bases). The sequence derives from a person aged 65-85 years with COVID-19, enrolled during active disease. CDR3 nucleotides: TGTGCCAGCTTCCGTTCGTGGGAGCGTTACAATGAGCAGTTCTTC. Its translation: CASFRSWERYNEQFF.